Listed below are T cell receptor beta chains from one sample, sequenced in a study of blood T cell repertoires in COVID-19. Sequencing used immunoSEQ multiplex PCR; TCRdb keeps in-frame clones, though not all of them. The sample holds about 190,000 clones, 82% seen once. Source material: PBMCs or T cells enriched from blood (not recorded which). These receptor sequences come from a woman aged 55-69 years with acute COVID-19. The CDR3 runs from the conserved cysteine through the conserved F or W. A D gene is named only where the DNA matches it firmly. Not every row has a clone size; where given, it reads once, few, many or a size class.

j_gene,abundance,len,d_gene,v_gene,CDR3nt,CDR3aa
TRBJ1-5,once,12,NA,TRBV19,TGTGCCAGTAGTATACAGGGCCAGCCCCAGCATTTT,CASSIQGQPQHF
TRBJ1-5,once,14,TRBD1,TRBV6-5,TGTGCCAGCTTACTGTCGACAGGGGGTCAGCCCCAGCATTTT,CASLLSTGGQPQHF
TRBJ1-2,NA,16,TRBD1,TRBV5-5,TGTGCCAGCCGAACCCTTGGGACAGGGGGAGCAGGGGGCTACACCTTC,CASRTLGTGGAGGYTF
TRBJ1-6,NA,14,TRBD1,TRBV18,TGTGCCAGCTCACCAAGGGACAGGGAGGTTCCCCTCCACTTT,CASSPRDREVPLHF
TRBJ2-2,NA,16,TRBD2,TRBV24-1,TGTGCCACCAGTGGGACTAGCGGTACAGGGACCGGGGAGCTGTTTTTT,CATSGTSGTGTGELFF
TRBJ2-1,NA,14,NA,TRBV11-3,TGTGCCAGCAGCGGTGGTAGCTCCTACAATGAGCAGTTCTTC,CASSGGSSYNEQFF
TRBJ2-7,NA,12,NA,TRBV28,TGTGCCAGCAGTCTGTCCGGGACACTGTACAGATTC,CASSLSGTLYRF
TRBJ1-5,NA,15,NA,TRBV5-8,TGTGCCAGCAGCTTGGTTGGGGAGGGAGGTCAGCCCCAGCATTTT,CASSLVGEGGQPQHF
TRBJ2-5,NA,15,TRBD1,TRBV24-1,TGTGCCACCAGCGGACAGGGGATCCATCAAGAGACCCAGTACTTC,CATSGQGIHQETQYF
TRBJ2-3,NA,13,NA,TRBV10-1,TGCGCCAGCAGTGAGGGGGCGCATCGGCCGCAGTATTTT,CASSEGAHRPQYF
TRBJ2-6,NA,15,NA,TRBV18,TGTGCCAGCTCACTACAGGACTCTGGGGCCAACGTCCTGACTTTC,CASSLQDSGANVLTF
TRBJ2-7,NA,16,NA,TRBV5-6,TGTGCCAGCAGCCCAGGTTCGATCACCTACCACTACGAGCAGTACTTC,CASSPGSITYHYEQYF
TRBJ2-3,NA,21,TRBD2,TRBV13,TGTGCCAGCAGCTTCCAGAGCTGGACTAGCGGGAGTCTGACTTTAATGGATACGCAGTATTTT,CASSFQSWTSGSLTLMDTQYF
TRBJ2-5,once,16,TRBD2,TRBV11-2,TGTGCCAGCAGCTTAGGAACTAGCGGGGGGAAAGAGACCCAGTACTTC,CASSLGTSGGKETQYF
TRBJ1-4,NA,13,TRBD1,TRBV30,TGTGCCTGGAAGACAGGGGTGAATGAAAAACTGTTTTTT,CAWKTGVNEKLFF
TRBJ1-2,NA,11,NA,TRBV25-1,TGTGCCAGCAGTGAATACAGAGGCTACACCTTC,CASSEYRGYTF
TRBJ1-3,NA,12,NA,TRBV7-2,TGTGCCAGCAGCTTATCAGGAAACACCATATATTTT,CASSLSGNTIYF
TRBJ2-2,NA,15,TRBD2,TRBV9,TGTGCCAGCAGCGTAGGCGGGGGTCGGACCGGGGAGCTGTTTTTT,CASSVGGGRTGELFF
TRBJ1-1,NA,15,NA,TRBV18,TGTGCCAGCTCACCATCGACAGCGCCGAACACTGAAGCTTTCTTT,CASSPSTAPNTEAFF
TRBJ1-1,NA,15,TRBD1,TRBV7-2,TGTGCCAGCAGCCCAAGGACAGGGCGGGACACTGAAGCTTTCTTT,CASSPRTGRDTEAFF
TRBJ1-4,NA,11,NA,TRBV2,TGTGCCAGCAGTATCTCTGAAAAACTGTTTTTT,CASSISEKLFF
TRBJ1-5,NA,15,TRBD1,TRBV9,TGTGCCAGCAGCGTAGGGACAGGTAGCAATCAGCCCCAGCATTTT,CASSVGTGSNQPQHF
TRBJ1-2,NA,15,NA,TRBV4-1,TGCGCCAGCAGCCAGGGGGGGGAAGCTAACTATGGCTACACCTTC,CASSQGGEANYGYTF
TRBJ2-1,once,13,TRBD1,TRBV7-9,TGTGCCAGCAGCTTGGACAGGGTAAACGAGCAGTTCTTC,CASSLDRVNEQFF
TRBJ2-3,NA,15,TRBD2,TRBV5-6,TGTGCCAGCAGCCGACTAGCGAGGAGCACAGATACGCAGTATTTT,CASSRLARSTDTQYF
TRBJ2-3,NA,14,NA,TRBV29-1,TGCAGCGGTGAAGGGGCCTTATCCACAGATACGCAGTATTTT,CSGEGALSTDTQYF
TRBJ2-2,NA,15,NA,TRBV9,TGTGCCAGCAGTGACACCTTGGGTGGCACCGGGGAGCTGTTTTTT,CASSDTLGGTGELFF
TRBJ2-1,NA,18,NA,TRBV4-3,TGCGCCAGCAGCCAAGATCTGCCGGGGGGCAACTCCTACAATGAGCAGTTCTTC,CASSQDLPGGNSYNEQFF
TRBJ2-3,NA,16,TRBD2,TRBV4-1,TGCGCCAGCAGCCAAGATCTAGCGCGGGGGGCAGATACGCAGTATTTT,CASSQDLARGADTQYF
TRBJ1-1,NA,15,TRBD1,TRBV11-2,TGTGCCAGCAGACCAGGACAGGGAGGGAACACTGAAGCTTTCTTT,CASRPGQGGNTEAFF
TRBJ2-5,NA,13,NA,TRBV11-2,TGTGCCAGCAGCTGGCTTGAGGGAGAGACCCAGTACTTC,CASSWLEGETQYF
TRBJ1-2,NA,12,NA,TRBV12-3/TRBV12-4,TGTGCCAGCAGTTTCAGGGCCTATGGCTACACCTTC,CASSFRAYGYTF
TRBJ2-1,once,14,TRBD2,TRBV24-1,TGTGCCACCAGTCAAGCCGACACGGGGGGGCCACGGTTCTTC,CATSQADTGGPRFF
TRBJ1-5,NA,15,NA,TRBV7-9,TGTGCCAGCAGCCTACAGGGCTTAAATAATCAGCCCCAGCATTTT,CASSLQGLNNQPQHF
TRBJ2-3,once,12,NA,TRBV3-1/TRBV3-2,TGTGCCAGCAGCCTGGGCCCCCAGGTTCCGTATTTT,CASSLGPQVPYF
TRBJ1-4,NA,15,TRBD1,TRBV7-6,TGTGCCAGCAGCTCCAACAGGGGTCTCGGTGAAAAACTGTTTTTT,CASSSNRGLGEKLFF
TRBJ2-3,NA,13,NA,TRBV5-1,TGCGCCAGCAGCCCCTTGATAAGAGTGACGCAGTATTTT,CASSPLIRVTQYF
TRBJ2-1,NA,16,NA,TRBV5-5,TGTGCCAGCAGCTTGTGGTCCCGGAGCTCCTACAATGAGCAGTTCTTC,CASSLWSRSSYNEQFF
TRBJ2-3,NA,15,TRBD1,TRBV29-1,TGCAGCGTTGGGTTGACAGGGGGCAACACAGATACGCAGTATTTT,CSVGLTGGNTDTQYF
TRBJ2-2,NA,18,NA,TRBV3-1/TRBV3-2,TGTGCCAGCAGCCAATGGGGCCTCGTACGGATGAACACCGGGGAGCTGTTTTTT,CASSQWGLVRMNTGELFF